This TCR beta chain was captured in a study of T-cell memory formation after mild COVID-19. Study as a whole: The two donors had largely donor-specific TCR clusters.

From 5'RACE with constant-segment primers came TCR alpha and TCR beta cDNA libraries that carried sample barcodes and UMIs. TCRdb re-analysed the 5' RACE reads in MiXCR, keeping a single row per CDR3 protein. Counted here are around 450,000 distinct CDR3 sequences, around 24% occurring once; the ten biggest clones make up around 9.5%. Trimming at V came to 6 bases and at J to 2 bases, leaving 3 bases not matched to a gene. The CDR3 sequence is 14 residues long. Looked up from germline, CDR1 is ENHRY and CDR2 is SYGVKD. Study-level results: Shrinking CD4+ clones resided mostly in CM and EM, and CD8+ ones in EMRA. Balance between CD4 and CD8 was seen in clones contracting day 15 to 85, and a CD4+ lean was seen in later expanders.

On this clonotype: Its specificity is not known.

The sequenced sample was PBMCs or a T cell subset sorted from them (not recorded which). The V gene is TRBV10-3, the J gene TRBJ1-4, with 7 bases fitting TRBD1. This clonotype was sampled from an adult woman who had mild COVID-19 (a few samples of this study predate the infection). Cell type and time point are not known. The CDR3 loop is CAIRSQGTNEKLFF. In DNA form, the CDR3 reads TGTGCCATCAGGTCACAGGGGACTAATGAAAAACTGTTTTTT.